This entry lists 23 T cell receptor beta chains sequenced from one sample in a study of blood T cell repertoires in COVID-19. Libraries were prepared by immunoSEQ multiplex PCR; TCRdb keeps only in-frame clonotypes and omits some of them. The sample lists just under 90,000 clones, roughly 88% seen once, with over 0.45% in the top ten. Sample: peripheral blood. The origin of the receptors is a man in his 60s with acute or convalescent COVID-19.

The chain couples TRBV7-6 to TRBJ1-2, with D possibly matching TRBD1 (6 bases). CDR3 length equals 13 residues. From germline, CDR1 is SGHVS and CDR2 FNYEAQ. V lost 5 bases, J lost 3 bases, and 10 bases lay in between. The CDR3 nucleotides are TGTGCCAGCAGCCCGGACAGAGACTATGGCTACACCTTC. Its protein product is CASSPDRDYGYTF.

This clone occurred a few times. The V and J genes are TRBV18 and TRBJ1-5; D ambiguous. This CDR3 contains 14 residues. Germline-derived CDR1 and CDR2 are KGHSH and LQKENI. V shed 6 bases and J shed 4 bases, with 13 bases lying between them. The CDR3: CASSKEGGNQPQHF. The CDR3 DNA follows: TGTGCCAGCTCCAAAGAGGGCGGGAATCAGCCCCAGCATTTT.

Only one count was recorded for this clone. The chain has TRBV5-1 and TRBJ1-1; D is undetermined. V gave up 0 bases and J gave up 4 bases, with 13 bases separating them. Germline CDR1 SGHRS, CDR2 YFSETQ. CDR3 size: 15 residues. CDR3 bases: TGCGCCAGCAGCTTGGAACGGGGTTCGGGCACTGAAGCTTTCTTT. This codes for CASSLERGSGTEAFF.

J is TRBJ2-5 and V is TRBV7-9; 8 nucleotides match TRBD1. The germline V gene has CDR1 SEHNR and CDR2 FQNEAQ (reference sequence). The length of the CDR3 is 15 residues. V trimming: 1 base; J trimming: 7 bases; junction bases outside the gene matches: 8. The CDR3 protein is CASSLGDRRLVTQYF. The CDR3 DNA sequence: TGTGCCAGCAGCTTAGGGGACAGGAGACTTGTGACCCAGTACTTC.

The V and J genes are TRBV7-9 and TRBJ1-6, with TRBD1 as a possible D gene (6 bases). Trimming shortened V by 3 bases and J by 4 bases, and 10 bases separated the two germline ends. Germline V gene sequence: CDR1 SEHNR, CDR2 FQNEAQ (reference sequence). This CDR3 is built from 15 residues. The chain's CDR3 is CASSFRGQYNSPLHF. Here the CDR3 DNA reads TGTGCCAGCAGCTTCCGAGGACAGTATAATTCACCCCTCCACTTT. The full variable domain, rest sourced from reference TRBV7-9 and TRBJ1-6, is DTGVSQNPRHKITKRGQNVTFRCDPISEHNRLYWYRQTLGQGPEFLTYFQNEAQLEKSRLLSDRFSAERPKGSFSTLEIQRTEQGDSAMYLCASSFRGQYNSPLHFGNGTRLTVT.

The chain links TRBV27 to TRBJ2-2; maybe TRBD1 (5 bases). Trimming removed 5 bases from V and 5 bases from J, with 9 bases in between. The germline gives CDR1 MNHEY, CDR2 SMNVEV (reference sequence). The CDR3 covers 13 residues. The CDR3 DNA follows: TGTGCCAGCAGTCACGACAGTACCGGGGAGCTGTTTTTT. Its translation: CASSHDSTGELFF.

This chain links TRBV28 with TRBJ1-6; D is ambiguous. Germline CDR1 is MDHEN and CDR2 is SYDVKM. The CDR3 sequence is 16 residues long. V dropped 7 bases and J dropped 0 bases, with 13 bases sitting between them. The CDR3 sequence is CASTLDSGSYNSPLHF. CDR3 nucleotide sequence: TGTGCCAGCACTCTGGACTCCGGCTCCTATAATTCACCCCTCCACTTT.

CDR3 sequence (DNA): TGCGCCAGCAGCCAAGATCAACGCAGATTAGAGACCCAGTACTTC. This encodes CASSQDQRRLETQYF. The chain carries TRBV4-1 and TRBJ2-5; no clear D gene. CDR3 length: 15 residues. The germline V gene encodes CDR1 MGHRA and CDR2 YSYEKL. The germline V and J ends were trimmed by 0 bases and 4 bases, with 12 bases remaining between them.

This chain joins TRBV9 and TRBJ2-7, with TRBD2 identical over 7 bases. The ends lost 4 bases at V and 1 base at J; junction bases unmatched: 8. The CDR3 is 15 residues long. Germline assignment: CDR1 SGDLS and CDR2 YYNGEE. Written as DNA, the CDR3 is TGTGCCAGCAGCTCTCTCGCGGGGGTATCCTACGAGCAGTACTTC. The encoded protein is CASSSLAGVSYEQYF.

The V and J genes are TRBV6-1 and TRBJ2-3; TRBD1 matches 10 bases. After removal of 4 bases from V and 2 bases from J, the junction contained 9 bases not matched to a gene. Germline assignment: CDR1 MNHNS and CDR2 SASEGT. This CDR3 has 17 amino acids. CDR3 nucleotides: TGTGCCAGCAGTGTTCCCGGGACAGGGGCGTTCACAGATACGCAGTATTTT. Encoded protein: CASSVPGTGAFTDTQYF.

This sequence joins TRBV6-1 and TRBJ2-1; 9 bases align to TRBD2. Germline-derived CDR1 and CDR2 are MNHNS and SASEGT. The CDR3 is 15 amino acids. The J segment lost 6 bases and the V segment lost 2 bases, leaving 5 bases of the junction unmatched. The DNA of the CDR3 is TGTGCCAGCAGTGAACGTAGCGGGGGCATCAATGAGCAGTTCTTC. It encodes CASSERSGGINEQFF.

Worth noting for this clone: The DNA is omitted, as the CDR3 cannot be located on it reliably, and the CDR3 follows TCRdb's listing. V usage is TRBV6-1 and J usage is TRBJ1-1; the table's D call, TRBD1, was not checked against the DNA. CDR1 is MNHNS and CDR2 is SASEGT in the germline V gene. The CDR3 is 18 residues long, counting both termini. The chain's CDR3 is CASSEFLVGQGIPLTKIF.

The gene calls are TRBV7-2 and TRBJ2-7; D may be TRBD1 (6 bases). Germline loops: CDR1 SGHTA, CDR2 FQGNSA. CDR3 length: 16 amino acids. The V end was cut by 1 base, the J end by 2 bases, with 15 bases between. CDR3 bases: TGTGCCAGCAGCTTAGAGGCAGGGGCCTTTGCCTACGAGCAGTACTTC. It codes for CASSLEAGAFAYEQYF.

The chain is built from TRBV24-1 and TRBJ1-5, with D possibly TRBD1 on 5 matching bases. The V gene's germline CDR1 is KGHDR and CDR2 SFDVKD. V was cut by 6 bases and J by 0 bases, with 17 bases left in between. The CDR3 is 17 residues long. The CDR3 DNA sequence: TGTGCCACCAGTCCAACGGCGGACATAGATAGCAATCAGCCCCAGCATTTT. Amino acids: CATSPTADIDSNQPQHF.

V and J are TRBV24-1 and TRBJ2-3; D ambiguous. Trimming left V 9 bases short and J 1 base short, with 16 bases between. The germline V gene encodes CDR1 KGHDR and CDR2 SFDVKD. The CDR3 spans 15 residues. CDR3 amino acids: CATSTNQFGTDTQYF. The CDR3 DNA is TGTGCCACCTCGACAAACCAATTCGGCACAGATACGCAGTATTTT.

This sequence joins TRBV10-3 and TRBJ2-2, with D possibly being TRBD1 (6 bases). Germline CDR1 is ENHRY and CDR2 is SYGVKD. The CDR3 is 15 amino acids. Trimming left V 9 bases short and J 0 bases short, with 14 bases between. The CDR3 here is CAIGAGTTNTGELFF. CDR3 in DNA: TGTGCCATTGGTGCCGGGACAACGAACACCGGGGAGCTGTTTTTT.

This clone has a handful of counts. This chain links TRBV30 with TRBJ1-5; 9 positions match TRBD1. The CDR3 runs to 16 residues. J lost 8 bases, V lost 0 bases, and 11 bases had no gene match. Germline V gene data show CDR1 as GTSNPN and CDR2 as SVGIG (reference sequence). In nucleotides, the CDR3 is TGTGCCTGGAGTGTACGTAAGACAGGGGGAGAGAAGCCCCAGCATTTT. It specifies CAWSVRKTGGEKPQHF.

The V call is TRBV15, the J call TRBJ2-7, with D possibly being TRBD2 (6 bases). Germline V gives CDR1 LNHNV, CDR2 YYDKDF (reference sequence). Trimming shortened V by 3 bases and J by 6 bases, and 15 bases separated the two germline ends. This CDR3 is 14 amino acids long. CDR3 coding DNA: TGTGCCACCAGCAGGTCGGGAGTAGAGAGCGAGCAGTACTTC. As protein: CATSRSGVESEQYF.

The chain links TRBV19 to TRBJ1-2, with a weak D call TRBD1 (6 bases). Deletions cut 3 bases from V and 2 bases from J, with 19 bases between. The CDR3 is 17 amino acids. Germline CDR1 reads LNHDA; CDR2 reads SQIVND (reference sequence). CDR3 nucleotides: TGTGCCAGTAGTATTCTAGAAGTTCGGGGGGCAAACTATGGCTACACCTTC. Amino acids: CASSILEVRGANYGYTF.

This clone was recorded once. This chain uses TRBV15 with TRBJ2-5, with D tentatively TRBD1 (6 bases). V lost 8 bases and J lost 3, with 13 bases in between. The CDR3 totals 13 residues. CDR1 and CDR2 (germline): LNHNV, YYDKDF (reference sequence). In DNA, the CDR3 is TGTGCCACCGGAGACAGGAACGAAGAGACCCAGTACTTC. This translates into CATGDRNEETQYF.

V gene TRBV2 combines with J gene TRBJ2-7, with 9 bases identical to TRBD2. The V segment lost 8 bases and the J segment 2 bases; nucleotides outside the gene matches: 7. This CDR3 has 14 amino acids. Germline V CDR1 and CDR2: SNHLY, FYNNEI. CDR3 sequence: CASRRLAATYEQYF. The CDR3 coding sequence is TGTGCCAGCCGGCGACTAGCGGCTACCTACGAGCAGTACTTC.

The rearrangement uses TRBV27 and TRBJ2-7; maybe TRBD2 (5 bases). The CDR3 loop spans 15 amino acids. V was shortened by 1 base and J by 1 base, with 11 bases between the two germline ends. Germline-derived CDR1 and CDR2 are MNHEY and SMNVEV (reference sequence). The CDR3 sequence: CASSLLASGSYEQYF. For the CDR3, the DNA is TGTGCCAGCAGTTTATTGGCTTCGGGATCCTACGAGCAGTACTTC.

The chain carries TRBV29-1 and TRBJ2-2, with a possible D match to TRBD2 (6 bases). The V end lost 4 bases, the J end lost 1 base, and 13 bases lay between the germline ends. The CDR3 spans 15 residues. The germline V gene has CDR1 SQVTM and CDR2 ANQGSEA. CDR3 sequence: CSVGEGRRNTGELFF. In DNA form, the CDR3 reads TGCAGCGTTGGAGAGGGGAGGCGGAACACCGGGGAGCTGTTTTTT.